This TCR beta chain was identified in a study of T cell repertoires in cytomegalovirus infection. Study as a whole: Based on public TCR beta signatures, there were indications of CMV infection and of a matching HLA type.

TCRdb re-called the reads with MiXCR, one entry per CDR3 protein. The sample lists some 180,000 distinct CDR3 sequences, 15% to 20% occurring once. The germline gives CDR1 MNHEY, CDR2 SVGAGI. CDR3 length: 12 residues. V lost 6 bases and J lost 6, with 11 bases in between. Findings and limits, study-wide: In two of eight donors, the top clonotype was HLA-C-restricted CMV-specific. Cumulative public TCR beta family frequency identified carriers of CMV plus the relevant HLA.

This clonotype was detected many times. Its specificity is unknown. J is TRBJ1-2 and V is TRBV6-5; D uncertain. The sequenced sample consisted of PBMCs. The source is a human donor in good health (CMV status not recorded). Some clones in this sample may be carry-over from other donors' samples. The CDR3 sequence is CASSPDRHGYTF. In DNA, the CDR3 is TGTGCCAGCAGCCCGGACCGCCATGGCTACACCTTC.